This passage covers 10 T cell receptor beta chains from one sample sequenced in a study of technical replicates of blood from a handful of donors. TCRdb's table, derived via immunoSEQ multiplex PCR, lists solely in-frame clones and lacks some. The repertoire holds some 15,000 clones, with roughly 87% as singletons. What was sequenced was PBMCs. The receptors shown here come from a human donor in good health.

The chain recombines TRBV6-4 with TRBJ2-3; tentatively, D is TRBD2 (6 bases). The V and J ends lost 5 bases and 0 bases respectively, with 6 bases between them. The germline V gene has CDR1 MRHNA and CDR2 SNTAGT. CDR3 length: 13 amino acids. The CDR3 loop is CASSSGSTDTQYF. The CDR3 nucleotides read TGTGCCAGCAGTAGCGGGAGCACAGATACGCAGTATTTT.

The chain links TRBV5-1 to TRBJ2-2, with 10 bases matching TRBD2. V gave up 5 bases and J gave up 4 bases; unmatched junction bases: 2. Germline CDR1 SGHRS, CDR2 YFSETQ. The CDR3 loop spans 14 amino acids. The CDR3 protein is CASRLAGLTGELFF. The CDR3, as DNA: TGCGCCAGCAGACTAGCGGGACTCACCGGGGAGCTGTTTTTT.

The chain recombines TRBV7-9 with TRBJ2-3; tentative D call: TRBD1 (6 bases). The CDR3 is 15 amino acids. The germline gives CDR1 SEHNR, CDR2 FQNEAQ (reference sequence). The V end lost 3 bases, the J end lost 0 bases, and 10 bases lay between the germline ends. Written as DNA, the CDR3 is TGTGCCAGCAGCTTTTGGGGGCCGAGCACAGATACGCAGTATTTT. Amino acid sequence: CASSFWGPSTDTQYF.

This rearrangement joins TRBV4-1 to TRBJ2-7; 9 nucleotides line up with TRBD1. Trimming at V came to 0 bases and at J to 6 bases, leaving 6 bases not matched to a gene. The CDR3 has 15 amino acids. Germline V gene lookup returns CDR1 MGHRA and CDR2 YSYEKL. CDR3 in amino acids: CASSQDRGQGFEQYF. CDR3 nucleotides: TGCGCCAGCAGCCAAGATCGAGGACAGGGGTTCGAGCAGTACTTC.

The chain uses TRBV6-5 and TRBJ2-5, with TRBD1 matching 8 bases. Germline V gene lookup returns CDR1 MNHEY and CDR2 SVGAGI. This CDR3 spans 15 amino acids. The junction had 5 bases not matched to a gene; V was cut back by 2 bases and J by 3 bases. This chain's CDR3 is CASSYLTGGKETQYF. The CDR3 nucleotides read TGTGCCAGCAGTTACCTCACAGGGGGAAAAGAGACCCAGTACTTC.

The chain uses TRBV11-2 and TRBJ2-1; no firm D call. This CDR3 region has 15 residues. V was pared by 5 bases and J by 2 bases, with 13 bases between. Germline CDR1 reads SGHAT; CDR2 reads FQNNGV. This chain's CDR3 is CASSPRLAPYNEQFF. Written as DNA, the CDR3 is TGTGCCAGCAGCCCTCGACTGGCCCCCTACAATGAGCAGTTCTTC.

This rearrangement joins TRBV10-3 to TRBJ1-2, with no clear D. Germline V gives CDR1 ENHRY, CDR2 SYGVKD. The CDR3 extends over 15 amino acids. V gave up 0 bases and J gave up 6 bases, with 14 bases separating them. CDR3 protein: CAISESGPGIDGYTF. CDR3 DNA: TGTGCCATCAGTGAGTCAGGACCCGGGATCGATGGCTACACCTTC.

This chain joins TRBV11-2 and TRBJ2-3, with 12 bases matching TRBD1. Germline CDR1 reads SGHAT; CDR2 reads FQNNGV. The CDR3 totals 16 residues. Trimming at V came to 4 bases and at J to 4 bases, leaving 6 bases not matched to a gene. In nucleotides, the CDR3 is TGTGCCAGCAGCTCAGGGACAGGGGGCTCATCAGATACGCAGTATTTT. Encoded protein: CASSSGTGGSSDTQYF.

The chain couples TRBV28 to TRBJ2-3; no definite D call. Germline V lookup: CDR1 MDHEN, CDR2 SYDVKM. This CDR3 contains 15 residues. V shed 5 bases and J shed 6 bases, with 18 bases lying between them. The CDR3 protein is CASSTHSKRLDTQYF. In nucleotides, the CDR3 is TGTGCCAGCAGTACTCACTCAAAGAGACTCGATACGCAGTATTTT.

The V gene is TRBV29-1, the J gene TRBJ2-5; unclear D gene. This CDR3 region has 14 residues. V lost 4 bases to trimming and J lost 1 base, with 13 bases between them. Per the germline V gene, CDR1 is SQVTM and CDR2 is ANQGSEA. CDR3: CSVARGQIQETQYF. CDR3 sequence (DNA): TGCAGCGTTGCCCGAGGCCAGATCCAAGAGACCCAGTACTTC. Based on the CDR3 plus reference TRBV29-1 and TRBJ2-5, the full variable domain is SAVISQKPSRDICQRGTSLTIQCQVDSQVTMMFWYRQQPGQSLTLIATANQGSEATYESGFVIDKFPISRPNLTFSTLTVSNMSPEDSSIYLCSVARGQIQETQYFGPGTRLLVL.